Detailed here is one T cell receptor beta chain. Its antigen is not known. Germline trimming cut 4 bases from V and 4 bases from J; bases unmatched to any gene: 7. The CDR3 is 14 amino acids. CDR1 LGHNA and CDR2 YSLEER come from the germline V gene. These data originate in a study of graft-versus-host responses after intestinal transplantation. TCRdb's copy holds only in-frame clones and misses some; the assay was immunoSEQ multiplex PCR. This table has under 150,000 clones, 90% appearing once. The sample was unstimulated CD4+ T cells sorted from spleen or lymph node cells, taken before intestinal transplant. V usage is TRBV4-3 and J usage is TRBJ2-7, with 7 bases aligning to TRBD1. This receptor was taken from a human donor who received an intestinal transplant. The DNA for the CDR3 is TGCGCCAGCAGCCGAGAATTGACAGGGTACGAGCAGTACTTC. Amino acids: CASSRELTGYEQYF.